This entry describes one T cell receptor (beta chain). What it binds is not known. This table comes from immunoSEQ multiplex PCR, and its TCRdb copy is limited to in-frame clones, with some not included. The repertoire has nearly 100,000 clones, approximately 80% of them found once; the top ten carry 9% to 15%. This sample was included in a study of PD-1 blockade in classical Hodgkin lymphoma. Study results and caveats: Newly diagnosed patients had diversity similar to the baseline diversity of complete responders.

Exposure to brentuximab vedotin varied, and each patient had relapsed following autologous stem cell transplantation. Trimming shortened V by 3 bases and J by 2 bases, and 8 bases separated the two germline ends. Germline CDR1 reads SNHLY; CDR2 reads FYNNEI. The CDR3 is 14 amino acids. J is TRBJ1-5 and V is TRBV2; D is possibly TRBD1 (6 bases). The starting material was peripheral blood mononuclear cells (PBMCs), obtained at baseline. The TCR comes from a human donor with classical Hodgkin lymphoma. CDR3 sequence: CASSEYRGNQPQHF. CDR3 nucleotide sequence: TGTGCCAGCAGTGAGTACAGGGGCAATCAGCCCCAGCATTTT.